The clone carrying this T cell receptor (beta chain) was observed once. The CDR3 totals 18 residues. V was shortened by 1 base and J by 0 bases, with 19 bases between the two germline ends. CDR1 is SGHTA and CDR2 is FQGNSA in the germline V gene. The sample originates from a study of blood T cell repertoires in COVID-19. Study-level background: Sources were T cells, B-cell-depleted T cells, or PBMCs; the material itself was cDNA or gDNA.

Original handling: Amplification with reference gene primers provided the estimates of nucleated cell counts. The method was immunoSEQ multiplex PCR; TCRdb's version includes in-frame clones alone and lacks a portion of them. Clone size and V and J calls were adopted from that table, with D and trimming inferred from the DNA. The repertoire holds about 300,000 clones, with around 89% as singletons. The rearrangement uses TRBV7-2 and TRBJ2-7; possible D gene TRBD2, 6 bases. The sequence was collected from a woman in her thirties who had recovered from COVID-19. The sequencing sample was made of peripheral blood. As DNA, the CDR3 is TGTGCCAGCAGCTTAGGCCCCGGAGGGGACTCAAGCTCCTACGAGCAGTACTTC. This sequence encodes CASSLGPGGDSSSYEQYF.